This TCR beta chain is from a study of T cell responses to AZD1222 COVID-19 vaccine. The assay was immunoSEQ multiplex PCR, and TCRdb's table has in-frame clones only and misses some. Of under 30,000 clones detected, around 86% appear once; the ten largest clones hold approximately 8.6%. The CDR3 is made up of 14 amino acids. Deletions cut 3 bases from V and 3 bases from J, with 11 bases between. Per germline, CDR1 KGHSH and CDR2 LQKENI. The genes are TRBV18 and TRBJ1-1, with D possibly being TRBD1 (5 bases). The sequence was collected from an adult who received the AZD1222 COVID-19 vaccine. The input for sequencing was peripheral blood, taken 28 days after the second AZD1222 dose. DNA of the CDR3: TGTGCCAGCTCACCGGGACGGGGATACACTGAAGCTTTCTTT. It encodes CASSPGRGYTEAFF.